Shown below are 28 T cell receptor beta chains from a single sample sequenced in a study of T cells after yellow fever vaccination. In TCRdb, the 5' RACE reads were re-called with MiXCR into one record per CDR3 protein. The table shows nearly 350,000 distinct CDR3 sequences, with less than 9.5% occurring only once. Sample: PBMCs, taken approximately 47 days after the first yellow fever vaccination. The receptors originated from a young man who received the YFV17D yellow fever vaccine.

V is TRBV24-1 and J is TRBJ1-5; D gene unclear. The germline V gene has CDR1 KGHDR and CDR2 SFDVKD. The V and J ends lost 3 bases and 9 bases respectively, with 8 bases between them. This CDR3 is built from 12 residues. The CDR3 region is CATSDGSGPQHF. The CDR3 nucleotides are TGTGCCACCAGTGATGGCAGCGGGCCCCAGCATTTT.

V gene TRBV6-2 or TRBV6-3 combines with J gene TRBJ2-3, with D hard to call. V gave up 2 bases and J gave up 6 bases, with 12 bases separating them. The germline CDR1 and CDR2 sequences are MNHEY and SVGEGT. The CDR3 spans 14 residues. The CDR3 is CASSYVQHGDTQYF. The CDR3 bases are TGTGCCAGCAGTTACGTCCAACACGGCGATACGCAGTATTTT.

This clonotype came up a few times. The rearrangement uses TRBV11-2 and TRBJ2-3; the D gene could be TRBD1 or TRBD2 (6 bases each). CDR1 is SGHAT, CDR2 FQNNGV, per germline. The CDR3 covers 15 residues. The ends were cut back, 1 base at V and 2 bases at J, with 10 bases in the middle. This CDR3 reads CASSLGGAITDTQYF. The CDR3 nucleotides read TGTGCCAGCAGCTTAGGGGGGGCCATCACAGATACGCAGTATTTT.

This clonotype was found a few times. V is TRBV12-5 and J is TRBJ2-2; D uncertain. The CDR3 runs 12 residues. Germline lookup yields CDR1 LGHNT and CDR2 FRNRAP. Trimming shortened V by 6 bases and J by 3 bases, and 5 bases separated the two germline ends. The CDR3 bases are TGTGCTAGTGGACGCGACACCGGGGAGCTGTTTTTT. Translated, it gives CASGRDTGELFF.

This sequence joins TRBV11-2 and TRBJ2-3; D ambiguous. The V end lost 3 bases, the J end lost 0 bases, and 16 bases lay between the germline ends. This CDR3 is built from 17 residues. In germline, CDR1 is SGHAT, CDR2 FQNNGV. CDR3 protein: CASSLNGPLHSTDTQYF. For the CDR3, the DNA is TGTGCCAGCAGCTTGAATGGTCCTCTTCATAGCACAGATACGCAGTATTTT.

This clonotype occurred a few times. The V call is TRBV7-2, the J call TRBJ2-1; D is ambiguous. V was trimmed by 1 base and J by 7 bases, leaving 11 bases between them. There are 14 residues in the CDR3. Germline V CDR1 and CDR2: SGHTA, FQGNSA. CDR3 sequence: CASSLGYNGNEQFF. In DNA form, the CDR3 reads TGTGCCAGCAGCTTAGGGTACAATGGGAATGAGCAGTTCTTC. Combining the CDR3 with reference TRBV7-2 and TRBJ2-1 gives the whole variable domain GAGVSQSPSNKVTEKGKDVELRCDPISGHTALYWYRQSLGQGLEFLIYFQGNSAPDKSGLPSDRFSAERTGGSVSTLTIQRTQQEDSAVYLCASSLGYNGNEQFFGPGTRLTVL.

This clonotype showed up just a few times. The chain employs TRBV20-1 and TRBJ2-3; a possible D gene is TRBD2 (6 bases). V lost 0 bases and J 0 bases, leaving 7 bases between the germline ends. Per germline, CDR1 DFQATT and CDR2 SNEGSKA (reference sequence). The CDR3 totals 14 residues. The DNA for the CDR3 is TGCAGTGCTAGAGATGGGACTAGCACAGATACGCAGTATTTT. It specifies CSARDGTSTDTQYF.

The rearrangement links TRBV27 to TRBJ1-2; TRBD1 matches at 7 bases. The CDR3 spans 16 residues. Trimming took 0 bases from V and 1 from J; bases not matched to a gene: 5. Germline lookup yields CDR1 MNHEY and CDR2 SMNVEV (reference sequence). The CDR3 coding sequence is TGTGCCAGCAGTTTATCGTCGACAGGGAATAACTATGGCTACACCTTC. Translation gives CASSLSSTGNNYGYTF.

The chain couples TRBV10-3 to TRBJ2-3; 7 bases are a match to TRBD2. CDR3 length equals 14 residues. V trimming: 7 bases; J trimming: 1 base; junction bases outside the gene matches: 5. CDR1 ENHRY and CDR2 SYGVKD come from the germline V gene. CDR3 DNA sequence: TGTGCCATCACAAGCCGGGAGGGCACAGATACGCAGTATTTT. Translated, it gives CAITSREGTDTQYF.

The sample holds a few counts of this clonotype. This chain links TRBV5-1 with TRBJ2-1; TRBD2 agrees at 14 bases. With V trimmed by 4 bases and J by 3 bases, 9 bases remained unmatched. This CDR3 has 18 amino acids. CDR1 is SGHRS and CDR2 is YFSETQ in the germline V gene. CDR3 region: CASSPQTSGGAVYNEQFF. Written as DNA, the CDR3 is TGCGCCAGCAGCCCGCAGACTAGCGGGGGGGCGGTCTACAATGAGCAGTTCTTC.

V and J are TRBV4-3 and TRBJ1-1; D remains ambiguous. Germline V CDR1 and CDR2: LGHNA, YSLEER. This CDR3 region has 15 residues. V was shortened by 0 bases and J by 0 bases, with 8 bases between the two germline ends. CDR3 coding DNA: TGCGCCAGCAGCCAAGATGCGGGCATGAACACTGAAGCTTTCTTT. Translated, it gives CASSQDAGMNTEAFF.

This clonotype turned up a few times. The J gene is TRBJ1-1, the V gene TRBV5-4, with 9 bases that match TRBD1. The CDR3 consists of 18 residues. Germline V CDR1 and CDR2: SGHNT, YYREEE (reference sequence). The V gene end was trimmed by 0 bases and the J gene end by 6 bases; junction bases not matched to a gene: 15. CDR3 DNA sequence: TGTGCCAGCAGCTTGGGGGCTCCGGGACAGGGACGTATGTCTGAAGCTTTCTTT. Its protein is CASSLGAPGQGRMSEAFF.

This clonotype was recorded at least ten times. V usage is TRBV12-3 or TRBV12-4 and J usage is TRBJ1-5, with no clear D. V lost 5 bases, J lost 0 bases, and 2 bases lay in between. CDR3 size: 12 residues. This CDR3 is CASSTSNQPQHF. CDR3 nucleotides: TGTGCCAGCAGTACTAGCAATCAGCCCCAGCATTTT.

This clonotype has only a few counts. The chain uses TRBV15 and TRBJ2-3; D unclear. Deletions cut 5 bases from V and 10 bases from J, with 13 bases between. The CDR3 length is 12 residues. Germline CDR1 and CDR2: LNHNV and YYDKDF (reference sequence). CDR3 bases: TGTGCCACCAGCCGAACCGGGCAGGCGCAGTATTTT. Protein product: CATSRTGQAQYF.

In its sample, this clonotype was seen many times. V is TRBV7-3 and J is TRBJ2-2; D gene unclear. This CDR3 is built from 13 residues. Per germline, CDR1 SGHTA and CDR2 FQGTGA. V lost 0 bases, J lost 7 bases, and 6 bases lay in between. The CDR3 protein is CASSLTQNGELFF. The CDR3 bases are TGTGCCAGCAGCTTAACGCAAAACGGGGAGCTGTTTTTT.

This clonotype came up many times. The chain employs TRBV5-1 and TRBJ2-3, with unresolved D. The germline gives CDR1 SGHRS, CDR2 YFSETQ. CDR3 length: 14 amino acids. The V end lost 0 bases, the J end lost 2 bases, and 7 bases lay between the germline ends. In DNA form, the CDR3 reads TGCGCCAGCAGCTTGGGTCAGACCACAGATACGCAGTATTTT. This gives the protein CASSLGQTTDTQYF.

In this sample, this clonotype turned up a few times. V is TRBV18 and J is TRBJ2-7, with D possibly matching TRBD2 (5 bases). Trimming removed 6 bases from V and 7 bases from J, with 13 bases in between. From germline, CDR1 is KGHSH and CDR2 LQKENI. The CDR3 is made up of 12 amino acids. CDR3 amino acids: CASSPQEEEQYF. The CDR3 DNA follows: TGTGCCAGCTCCCCCCAGGAGGAGGAGCAGTACTTC.

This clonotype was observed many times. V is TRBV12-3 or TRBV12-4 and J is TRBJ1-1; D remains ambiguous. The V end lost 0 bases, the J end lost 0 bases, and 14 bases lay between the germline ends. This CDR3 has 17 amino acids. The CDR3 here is CASSLAWASRMNTEAFF. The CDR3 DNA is TGTGCCAGCAGTTTAGCCTGGGCCAGCCGGATGAACACTGAAGCTTTCTTT.

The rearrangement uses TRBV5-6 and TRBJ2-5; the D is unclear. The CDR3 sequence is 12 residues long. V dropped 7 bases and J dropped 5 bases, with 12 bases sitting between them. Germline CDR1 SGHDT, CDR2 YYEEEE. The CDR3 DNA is TGTGCCAGCTCCTCAACTGGGGAGACCCAGTACTTC. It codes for CASSSTGETQYF.

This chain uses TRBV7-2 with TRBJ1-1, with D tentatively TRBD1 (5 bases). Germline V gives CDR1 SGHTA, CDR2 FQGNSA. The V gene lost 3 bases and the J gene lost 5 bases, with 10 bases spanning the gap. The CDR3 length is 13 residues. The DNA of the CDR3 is TGTGCCAGCAGCTTTATGGGGCGTACTGAAGCTTTCTTT. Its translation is CASSFMGRTEAFF.

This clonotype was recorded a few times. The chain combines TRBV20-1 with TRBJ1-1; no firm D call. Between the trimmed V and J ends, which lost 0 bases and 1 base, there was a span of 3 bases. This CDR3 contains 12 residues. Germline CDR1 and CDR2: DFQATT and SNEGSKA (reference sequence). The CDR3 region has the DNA TGCAGTGCTAGAGACGGGAACACTGAAGCTTTCTTT. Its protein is CSARDGNTEAFF.

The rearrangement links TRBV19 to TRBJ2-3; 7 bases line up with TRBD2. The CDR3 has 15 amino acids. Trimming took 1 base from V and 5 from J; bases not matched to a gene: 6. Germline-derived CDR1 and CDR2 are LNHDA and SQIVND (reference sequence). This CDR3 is CASSIVPAGRDTQYF. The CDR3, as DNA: TGTGCCAGTAGTATAGTGCCAGCGGGGAGAGATACGCAGTATTTT.

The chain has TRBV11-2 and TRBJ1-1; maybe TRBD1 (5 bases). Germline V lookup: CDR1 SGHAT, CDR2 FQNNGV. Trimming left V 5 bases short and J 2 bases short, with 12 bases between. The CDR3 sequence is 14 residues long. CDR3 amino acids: CASSVSRVNTEAFF. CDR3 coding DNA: TGTGCCAGCAGCGTATCCAGGGTTAACACTGAAGCTTTCTTT.

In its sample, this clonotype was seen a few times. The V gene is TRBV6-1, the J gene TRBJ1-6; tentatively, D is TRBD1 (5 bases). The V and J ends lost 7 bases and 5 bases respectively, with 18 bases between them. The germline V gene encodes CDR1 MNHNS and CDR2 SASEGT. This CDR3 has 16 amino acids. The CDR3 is CASKAGLYQDNSPLHF. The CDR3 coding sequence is TGTGCCAGCAAGGCAGGGTTATATCAGGATAATTCACCCCTCCACTTT.

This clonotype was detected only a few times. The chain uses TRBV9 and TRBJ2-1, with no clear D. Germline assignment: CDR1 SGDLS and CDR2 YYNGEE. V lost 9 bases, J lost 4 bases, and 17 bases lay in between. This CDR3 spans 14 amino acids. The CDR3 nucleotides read TGTGCCATTTCCCTTCGTGCTCGATACAATGAGCAGTTCTTC. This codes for CAISLRARYNEQFF.

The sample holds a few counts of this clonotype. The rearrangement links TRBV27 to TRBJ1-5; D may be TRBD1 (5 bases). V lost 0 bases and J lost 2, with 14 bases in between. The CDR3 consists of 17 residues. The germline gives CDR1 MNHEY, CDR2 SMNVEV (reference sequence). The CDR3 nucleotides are TGTGCCAGCAGTTTATCGTCAGGGAGGACGGGCAATCAGCCCCAGCATTTT. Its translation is CASSLSSGRTGNQPQHF.

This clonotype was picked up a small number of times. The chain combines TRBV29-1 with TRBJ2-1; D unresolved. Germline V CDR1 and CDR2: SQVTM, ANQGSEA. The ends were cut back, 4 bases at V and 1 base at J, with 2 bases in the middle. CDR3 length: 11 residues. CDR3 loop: CSVGSYNEQFF. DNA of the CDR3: TGCAGCGTTGGTTCCTACAATGAGCAGTTCTTC.

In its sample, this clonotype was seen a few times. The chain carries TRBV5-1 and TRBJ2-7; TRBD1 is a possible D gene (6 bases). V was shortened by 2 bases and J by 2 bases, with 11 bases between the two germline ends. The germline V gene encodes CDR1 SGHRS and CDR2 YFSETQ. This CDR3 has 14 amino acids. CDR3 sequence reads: CASSFSTGTYEQYF. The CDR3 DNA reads TGCGCCAGCAGCTTCTCGACAGGAACCTACGAGCAGTACTTC.